These 15 T cell receptor beta chains were all obtained from the same sample, sequenced in a study of chemoradiotherapy in HPV16-positive cancers. Assay used: immunoSEQ multiplex PCR; TCRdb lists only in-frame clones, some missing. The sample includes tens of thousands of clones, about 93% of them seen just once. The starting material was blood, obtained from a patient who underwent chemoradiotherapy. These receptors originate from a human donor with HPV-associated anogenital cancer.

V and J are TRBV6-1 and TRBJ1-1; maybe TRBD1 (5 bases). Deletions cut 2 bases from V and 0 bases from J, with 10 bases between. The CDR3 has 15 amino acids. Germline V CDR1 and CDR2: MNHNS, SASEGT. The CDR3 reads CASSERRQMNTEAFF. The DNA of the CDR3 is TGTGCCAGCAGTGAAAGGCGACAGATGAACACTGAAGCTTTCTTT.

CDR3 sequence: CASSLRSDNEQFF. The CDR3 DNA reads TGCGCCAGCAGCTTGAGGAGCGATAATGAGCAGTTCTTC. V gene TRBV5-1 combines with J gene TRBJ2-1; unclear D gene. This CDR3 is 13 amino acids long. V was cut by 1 base and J by 7 bases, with 9 bases left in between. From germline, CDR1 is SGHRS and CDR2 YFSETQ. Complete variable domain (other parts from reference TRBV5-1 and TRBJ2-1): KAGVTQTPRYLIKTRGQQVTLSCSPISGHRSVSWYQQTPGQGLQFLFEYFSETQRNKGNFPGRFSGRQFSNSRSEMNVSTLELGDSALYLCASSLRSDNEQFFGPGTRLTVL.

V gene TRBV6-4 combines with J gene TRBJ2-2; no clear D gene. The V gene lost 0 bases and the J gene lost 1 base, with 3 bases spanning the gap. The CDR3 is made up of 14 amino acids. From germline, CDR1 is MRHNA and CDR2 SNTAGT. CDR3 coding DNA: TGTGCCAGCAGTGACTCGGAGAACACCGGGGAGCTGTTTTTT. Encoded protein: CASSDSENTGELFF.

This clone came up once. This rearrangement joins TRBV11-2 to TRBJ2-1, with D possibly being TRBD1 (6 bases). V was trimmed by 6 bases and J by 9 bases, leaving 12 bases between them. The CDR3 extends over 12 amino acids. Germline V gene lookup returns CDR1 SGHAT and CDR2 FQNNGV. CDR3 in amino acids: CASRMTGGEQFF. CDR3 DNA: TGTGCCAGCAGAATGACAGGCGGTGAGCAGTTCTTC.

The genes are TRBV7-3 and TRBJ2-5; no definite D call. The V gene lost 2 bases and the J gene lost 5 bases, with 9 bases spanning the gap. This CDR3 comprises 13 residues. Germline CDR1 is SGHTA and CDR2 is FQGTGA. The DNA of the CDR3 is TGTGCCAGCAGCTTATTCCCCCGTGAGACCCAGTACTTC. It encodes CASSLFPRETQYF.

The J gene is TRBJ1-3, the V gene TRBV19; a weak D match, TRBD1 (5 bases). This CDR3 is built from 15 residues. Per the germline V gene, CDR1 is LNHDA and CDR2 is SQIVND (reference sequence). V was clipped by 3 bases and J by 0 bases, with 9 bases between them. The CDR3 loop is CASSMSTGSGNTIYF. In nucleotides, the CDR3 is TGTGCCAGTAGTATGTCAACAGGCTCTGGAAACACCATATATTTT.

This clone was recorded only once. This chain joins TRBV9 and TRBJ2-3, with TRBD2 as a possible D gene (6 bases). In germline, CDR1 is SGDLS, CDR2 YYNGEE. This CDR3 region has 14 residues. With 4 bases removed from V and 3 bases from J, the gap between germline ends came to 12 bases. The CDR3 region is CASSRDFRTDTQYF. Written as DNA, the CDR3 is TGTGCCAGCAGCCGGGACTTTCGAACAGATACGCAGTATTTT.

This chain links TRBV10-3 with TRBJ2-7, with D possibly matching TRBD2 (5 bases). CDR1 and CDR2 (germline): ENHRY, SYGVKD. V lost 10 bases to trimming and J lost 3 bases, with 10 bases between them. The CDR3 loop spans 11 amino acids. CDR3 DNA: TGTGCCACCGGACTGAGCTACGAGCAGTACTTC. This encodes CATGLSYEQYF.

A few counts support this clone. V usage is TRBV9 and J usage is TRBJ1-5, with 9 bases identical to TRBD1. CDR3 size: 15 residues. J was trimmed by 0 bases and V by 5 bases; bases with no gene match: 3. Germline-derived CDR1 and CDR2 are SGDLS and YYNGEE. The CDR3 region has the DNA TGTGCCAGCAGTTGGACAGGGGATAGCAATCAGCCCCAGCATTTT. Protein product: CASSWTGDSNQPQHF.

V is TRBV28 and J is TRBJ1-3, with a weak D call TRBD1 (5 bases). Germline CDR1 is MDHEN and CDR2 is SYDVKM. The length of the CDR3 is 14 residues. V shed 7 bases and J shed 4 bases, with 14 bases lying between them. This CDR3 is CASIRGGAGNTIYF. CDR3 nucleotides: TGTGCCAGCATCCGGGGGGGAGCAGGAAACACCATATATTTT.

The V call is TRBV7-9, the J call TRBJ2-2; D gene uncertain. The V gene lost 3 bases and the J gene lost 2 bases, with 1 base spanning the gap. Germline V gene sequence: CDR1 SEHNR, CDR2 FQNEAQ (reference sequence). CDR3 length: 12 amino acids. DNA for the CDR3: TGTGCCAGCAGCTTTAACACCGGGGAGCTGTTTTTT. Its protein product is CASSFNTGELFF.

The V call is TRBV4-3, the J call TRBJ2-3; 10 nucleotides line up with TRBD1. This CDR3 contains 17 residues. The J segment lost 2 bases and the V segment lost 3 bases, leaving 8 bases of the junction unmatched. CDR1 and CDR2 from the germline V gene are LGHNA and YSLEER. CDR3 bases: TGCGCCAGCAGCCAGTACTTGGGACAGGGGATCACAGATACGCAGTATTTT. It yields the protein CASSQYLGQGITDTQYF.

The rearrangement joins TRBV2 to TRBJ2-5; D not resolved. V lost 3 bases, J lost 1 base, and 9 bases lay in between. The germline CDR1 and CDR2 sequences are SNHLY and FYNNEI. This CDR3 has 14 amino acids. CDR3 amino acids: CASSEAMSQETQYF. CDR3 nucleotides: TGTGCCAGCAGTGAGGCCATGAGCCAAGAGACCCAGTACTTC.

The V and J genes are TRBV14 and TRBJ2-3; 8 positions match TRBD1. CDR1 is SGHDN, CDR2 FVKESK, per germline. The CDR3 runs 13 residues. V shed 8 bases, J shed 1 base, and the junction held 2 bases outside the gene matches. The CDR3 region is CASQGQGTDTQYF. The DNA of the CDR3 is TGTGCCAGCCAGGGACAGGGCACAGATACGCAGTATTTT.

This chain uses TRBV18 with TRBJ1-2; TRBD1 might be the D (5 bases). Trimming shortened V by 6 bases and J by 4 bases, and 18 bases separated the two germline ends. There are 15 residues in the CDR3. Germline V lookup: CDR1 KGHSH, CDR2 LQKENI. CDR3 sequence (DNA): TGTGCCAGCTCCCCCGCCGGGACCGAGCGCTATGGCTACACCTTC. It yields the protein CASSPAGTERYGYTF.